This TCR beta chain was sequenced in a study of blood T cell repertoires in COVID-19. Study-wide context: Both acute and convalescent COVID-19 samples were obtained from the United States, Italy and Spain. T cells, B-cell-depleted T cells, or PBMCs provided the cDNA or gDNA that served as material.

Germline values: CDR1 MNHEY, CDR2 SVGAGI. The CDR3 spans 14 residues. Trimming cost V 8 bases and J 5 bases, with 16 bases left between them. The table lists this clone with a count of one. Authors' analysis steps: Reference gene primer amplification yielded estimated nucleated cell counts. Measured with immunoSEQ multiplex PCR; TCRdb has only the in-frame clones, and not every one. V, J and clone size are those of that table, while D and trimming were read from the DNA. The table records 80,000 or so clones, about four fifths of them present only once. The rearrangement links TRBV6-5 to TRBJ2-1; D perhaps matches TRBD1 (5 bases). The sample was peripheral blood. The TCR originated in a human donor in a cohort sampled during active COVID-19. In DNA form, the CDR3 reads TGTGCCAGCTCCGCCCGGACAACGAACAATGAGCAGTTCTTC. It is translated as CASSARTTNNEQFF.